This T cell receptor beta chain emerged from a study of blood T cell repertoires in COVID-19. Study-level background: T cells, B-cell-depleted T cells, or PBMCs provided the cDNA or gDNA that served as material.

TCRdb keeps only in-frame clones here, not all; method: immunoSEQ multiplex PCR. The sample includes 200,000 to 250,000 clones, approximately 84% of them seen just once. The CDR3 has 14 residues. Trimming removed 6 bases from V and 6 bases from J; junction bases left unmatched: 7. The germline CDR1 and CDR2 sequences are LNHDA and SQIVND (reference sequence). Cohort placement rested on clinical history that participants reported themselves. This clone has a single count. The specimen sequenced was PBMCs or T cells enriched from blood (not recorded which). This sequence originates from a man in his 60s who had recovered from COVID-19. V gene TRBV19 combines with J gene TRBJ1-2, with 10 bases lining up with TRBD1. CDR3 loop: CASRKTGTGDGYTF. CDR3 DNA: TGTGCCAGTAGGAAAACCGGGACAGGGGATGGCTACACCTTC.